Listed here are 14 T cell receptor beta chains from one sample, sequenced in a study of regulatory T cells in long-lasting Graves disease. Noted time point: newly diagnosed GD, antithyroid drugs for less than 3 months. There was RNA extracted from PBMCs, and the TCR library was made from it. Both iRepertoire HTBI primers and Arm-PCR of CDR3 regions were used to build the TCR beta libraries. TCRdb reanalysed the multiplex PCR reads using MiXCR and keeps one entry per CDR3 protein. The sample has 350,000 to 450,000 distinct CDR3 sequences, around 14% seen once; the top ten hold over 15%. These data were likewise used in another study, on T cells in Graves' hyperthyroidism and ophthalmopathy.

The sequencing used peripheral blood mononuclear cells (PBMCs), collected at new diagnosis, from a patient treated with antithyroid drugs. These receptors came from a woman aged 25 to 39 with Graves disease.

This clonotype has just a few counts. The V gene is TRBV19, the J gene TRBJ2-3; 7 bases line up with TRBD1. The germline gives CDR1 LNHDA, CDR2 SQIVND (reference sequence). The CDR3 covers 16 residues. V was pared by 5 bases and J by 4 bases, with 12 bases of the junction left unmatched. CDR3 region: CASSLPTTGSPDTQYF. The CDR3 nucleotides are TGTGCCAGTAGTCTCCCGACGACAGGGAGCCCAGATACGCAGTATTTT.

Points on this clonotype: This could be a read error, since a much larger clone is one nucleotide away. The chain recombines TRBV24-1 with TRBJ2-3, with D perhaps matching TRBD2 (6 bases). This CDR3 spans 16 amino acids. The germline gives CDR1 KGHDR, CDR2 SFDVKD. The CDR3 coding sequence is TGTGCCACCAGTGATCGGACTGGCGGGGCCACAGATGCGCAGTATTTT. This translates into CATSDRTGGATDAQYF.

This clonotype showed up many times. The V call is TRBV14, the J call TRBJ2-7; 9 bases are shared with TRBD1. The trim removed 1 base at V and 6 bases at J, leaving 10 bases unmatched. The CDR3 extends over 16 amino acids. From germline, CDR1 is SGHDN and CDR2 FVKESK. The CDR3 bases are TGTGCCAGCAGCCAAGTAGGCGGGACAGGGAACATCGAGCAGTACTTC. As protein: CASSQVGGTGNIEQYF.

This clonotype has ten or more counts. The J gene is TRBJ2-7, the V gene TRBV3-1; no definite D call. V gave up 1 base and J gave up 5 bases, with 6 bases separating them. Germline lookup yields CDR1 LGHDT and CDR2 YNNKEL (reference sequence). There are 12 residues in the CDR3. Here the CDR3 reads CASSQGPNEQYF. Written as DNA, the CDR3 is TGTGCCAGCAGCCAAGGGCCTAACGAGCAGTACTTC.

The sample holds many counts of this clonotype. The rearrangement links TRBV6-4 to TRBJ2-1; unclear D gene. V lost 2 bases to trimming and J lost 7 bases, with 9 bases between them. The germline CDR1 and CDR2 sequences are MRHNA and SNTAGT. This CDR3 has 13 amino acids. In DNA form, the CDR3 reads TGTGCCAGCAGTGACGGGCTAGTAAATGAGCAGTTCTTC. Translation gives CASSDGLVNEQFF.

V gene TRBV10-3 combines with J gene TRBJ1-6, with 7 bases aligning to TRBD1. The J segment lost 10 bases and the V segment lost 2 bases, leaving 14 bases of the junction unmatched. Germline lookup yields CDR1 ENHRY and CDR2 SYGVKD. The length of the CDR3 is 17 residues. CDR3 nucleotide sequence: TGTGCCATCAGTGAGGGAGGTCGACAGGGATCGGGGTCACCCCTCCACTTT. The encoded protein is CAISEGGRQGSGSPLHF.

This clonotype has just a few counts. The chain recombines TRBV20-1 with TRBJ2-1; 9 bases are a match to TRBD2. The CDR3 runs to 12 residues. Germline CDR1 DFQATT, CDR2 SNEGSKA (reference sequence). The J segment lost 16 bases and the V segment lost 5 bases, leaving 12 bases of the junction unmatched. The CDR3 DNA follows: TGCAGTGCTGGCCCCGAGCGGGAGGCCGTCTTCTTC. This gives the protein CSAGPEREAVFF.

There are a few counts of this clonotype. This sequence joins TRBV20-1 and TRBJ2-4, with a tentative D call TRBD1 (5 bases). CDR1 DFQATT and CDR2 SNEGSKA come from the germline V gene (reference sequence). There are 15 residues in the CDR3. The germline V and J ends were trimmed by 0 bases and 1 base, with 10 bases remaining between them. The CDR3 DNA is TGCAGTGCTAGAGAGGCAGGGTGGGCCAAAAACATTCAGTACTTC. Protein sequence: CSAREAGWAKNIQYF.

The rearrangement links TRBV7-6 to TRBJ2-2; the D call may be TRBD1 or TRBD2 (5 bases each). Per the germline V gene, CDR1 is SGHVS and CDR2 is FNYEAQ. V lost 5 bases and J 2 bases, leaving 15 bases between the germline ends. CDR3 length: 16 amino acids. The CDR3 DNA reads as TGTGCCAGCAGCCAAGACGGGACCATAAACACCGGGGAGCTGTTTTTT. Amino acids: CASSQDGTINTGELFF. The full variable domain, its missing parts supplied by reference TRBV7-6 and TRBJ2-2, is GAGVSQSPRYKVTKRGQDVALRCDPISGHVSLYWYRQALGQGPEFLTYFNYEAQQDKSGLPNDRFSAERPEGSISTLTIQRTEQRDSAMYRCASSQDGTINTGELFFGEGSRLTVL.

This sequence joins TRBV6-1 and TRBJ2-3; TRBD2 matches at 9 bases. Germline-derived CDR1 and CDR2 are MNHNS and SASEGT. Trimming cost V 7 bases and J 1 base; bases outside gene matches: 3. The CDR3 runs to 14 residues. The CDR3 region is CASIAGGGTDTQYF. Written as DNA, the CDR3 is TGTGCCAGCATCGCGGGGGGGGGCACAGATACGCAGTATTTT.

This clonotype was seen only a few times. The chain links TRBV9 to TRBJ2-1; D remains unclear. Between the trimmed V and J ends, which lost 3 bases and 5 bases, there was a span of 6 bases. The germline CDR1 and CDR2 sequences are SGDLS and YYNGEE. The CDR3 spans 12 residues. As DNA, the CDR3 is TGTGCCAGCAGCGCCGGCAACAATGAGCAGTTCTTC. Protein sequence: CASSAGNNEQFF.

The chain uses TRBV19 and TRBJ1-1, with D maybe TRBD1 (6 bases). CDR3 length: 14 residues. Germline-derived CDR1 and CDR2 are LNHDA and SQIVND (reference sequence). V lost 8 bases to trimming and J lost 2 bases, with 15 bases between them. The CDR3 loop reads CASGGRALNTEAFF. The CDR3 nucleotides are TGTGCCAGTGGGGGCAGGGCCCTTAACACTGAAGCTTTCTTT.

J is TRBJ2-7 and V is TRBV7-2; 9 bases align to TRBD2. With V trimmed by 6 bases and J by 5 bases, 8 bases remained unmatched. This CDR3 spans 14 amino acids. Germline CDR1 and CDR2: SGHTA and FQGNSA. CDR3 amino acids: CASRSLAGPHEQYF. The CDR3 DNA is TGTGCCAGCAGGTCGCTAGCGGGACCCCACGAGCAGTACTTC.

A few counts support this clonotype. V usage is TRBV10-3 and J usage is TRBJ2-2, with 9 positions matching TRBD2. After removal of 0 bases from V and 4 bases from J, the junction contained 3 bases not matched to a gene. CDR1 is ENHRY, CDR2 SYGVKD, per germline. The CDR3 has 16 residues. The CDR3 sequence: CAISESSSGATGELFF. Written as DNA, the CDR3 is TGTGCCATCAGTGAGTCGTCTAGCGGGGCCACCGGGGAGCTGTTTTTT.